The entry below gives a single TCR beta chain sequence along with its context. Single viable CD3+CD4+CD8-CD45RO+ cells were sorted as the memory CD4+ T cells. This entry belongs to a study of memory CD4+ T cells and cytomegalovirus serostatus. J was trimmed by 5 bases and V by 2 bases; bases with no gene match: 18. The CDR3 loop spans 19 amino acids. Germline CDR1 reads MDHEN; CDR2 reads SYDVKM. Profiling relied on immunoSEQ multiplex PCR, and the TCRdb table lists in-frame clones only, not all of them. The sample includes approximately 53,000 clones, just under 80% of them seen just once. Sequenced: memory CD4+ T cells from blood. The sequence was obtained from an adult in good health and CMV-seronegative. The V and J genes are TRBV28 and TRBJ2-7; 10 bases match TRBD1. Here the CDR3 DNA reads TGTGCCAGCAGTTTAGGGCCCATCCGGGACAGGGGTAGGGAGGACGAGCAGTACTTC. This codes for CASSLGPIRDRGREDEQYF.